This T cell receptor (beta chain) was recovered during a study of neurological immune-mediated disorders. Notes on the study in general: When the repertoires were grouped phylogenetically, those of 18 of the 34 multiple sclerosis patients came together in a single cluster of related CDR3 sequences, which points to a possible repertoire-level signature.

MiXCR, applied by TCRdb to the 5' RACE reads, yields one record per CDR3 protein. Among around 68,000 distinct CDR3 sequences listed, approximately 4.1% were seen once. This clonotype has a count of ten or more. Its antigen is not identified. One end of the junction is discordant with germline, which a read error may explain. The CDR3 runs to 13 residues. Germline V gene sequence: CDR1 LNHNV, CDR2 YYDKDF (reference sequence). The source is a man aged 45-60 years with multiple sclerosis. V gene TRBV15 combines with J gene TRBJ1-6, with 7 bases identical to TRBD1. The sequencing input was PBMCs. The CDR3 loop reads CATAGTENSPLNF. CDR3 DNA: TGTGCCACGGCCGGGACAGAGAATTCACCCCTCAACTTT.